The 21 T cell receptor beta chains below all came from one sample that was sequenced in a study of blood T cell repertoires in COVID-19. Libraries were prepared by immunoSEQ multiplex PCR; TCRdb keeps only in-frame clonotypes and omits some of them. Of around 190,000 clones listed, 84% are singletons. Sequencing was carried out using PBMCs or T cells enriched from blood (not recorded which). These receptors were taken from a woman in her 30s who had recovered from COVID-19.

The chain combines TRBV11-2 with TRBJ2-5, with a possible D match to TRBD1 (6 bases). The CDR3 sequence is 15 residues long. CDR1 and CDR2 from the germline V gene are SGHAT and FQNNGV. Trimming shortened V by 0 bases and J by 0 bases, and 8 bases separated the two germline ends. The CDR3: CASSLETGYQETQYF. The CDR3 nucleotides read TGTGCCAGCAGCTTAGAAACAGGGTACCAAGAGACCCAGTACTTC.

The gene calls are TRBV5-4 and TRBJ1-4, with D possibly being TRBD1 (5 bases). This CDR3 contains 18 residues. With 0 bases removed from V and 7 bases from J, the gap between germline ends came to 22 bases. Per the germline V gene, CDR1 is SGHNT and CDR2 is YYREEE (reference sequence). For the CDR3, the DNA is TGTGCCAGCAGCTTGGCCAAAGGGGTGCAGGGAGGTAGTGAAAAACTGTTTTTT. Translated: CASSLAKGVQGGSEKLFF.

This clone has only one observation. The chain carries TRBV19 and TRBJ1-6; no clear D gene. Trimming left V 7 bases short and J 6 bases short, with 10 bases between. The germline V gene has CDR1 LNHDA and CDR2 SQIVND (reference sequence). This CDR3 has 13 residues. The CDR3 region has the DNA TGTGCCAGTAAACCGAGATTTAATTCACCCCTCCACTTT. This translates into CASKPRFNSPLHF.

This clone was found a few times. This chain uses TRBV7-9 with TRBJ2-1, with TRBD1 matching 7 bases. Germline values: CDR1 SEHNR, CDR2 FQNEAQ (reference sequence). CDR3 length equals 16 residues. V was pared by 0 bases and J by 3 bases, with 5 bases of the junction left unmatched. CDR3 bases: TGTGCCAGCAGCTTAGCGGACAGGCCTCTCTACAATGAGCAGTTCTTC. This codes for CASSLADRPLYNEQFF.

This clone was counted only a few times. This rearrangement joins TRBV9 to TRBJ2-1; perhaps TRBD2 as D (5 bases). The CDR3 extends over 17 amino acids. Germline assignment: CDR1 SGDLS and CDR2 YYNGEE. Trimming took off 1 base at V and 0 bases at J, with 14 bases between the two ends. This CDR3 reads CASSVRGVGSSYNEQFF. The CDR3 bases are TGTGCCAGCAGCGTACGAGGTGTAGGGAGCTCCTACAATGAGCAGTTCTTC.

The V call is TRBV2, the J call TRBJ2-3; D is possibly TRBD2 (5 bases). The CDR3 has 18 residues. Trimming pared 4 bases from V and 0 bases from J, leaving 20 bases between. Per germline, CDR1 SNHLY and CDR2 FYNNEI. This CDR3 is CASSAFRLAATSTDTQYF. CDR3 bases: TGTGCCAGCAGTGCCTTCCGGCTAGCTGCAACTAGCACAGATACGCAGTATTTT.

V and J are TRBV3-1 (or the pseudogene TRBV3-2) and TRBJ2-5; 12 nucleotides match TRBD2. CDR1 is LGHDT and CDR2 is YNNKEL in the germline V gene (reference sequence). The CDR3 is 16 amino acids. V was clipped by 2 bases and J by 7 bases; unmatched bases: 8. CDR3 region: CASSQSRLAGEGTQYF. CDR3 DNA sequence: TGTGCCAGCAGCCAAAGTAGACTAGCGGGAGAGGGGACCCAGTACTTC.

The genes are TRBV28 and TRBJ2-7; D gene ambiguous. Trimming took 2 bases from V and 2 from J, leaving 22 bases between them. Per germline, CDR1 MDHEN and CDR2 SYDVKM. This CDR3 is 18 amino acids long. The CDR3 bases are TGTGCCAGCAGTTTACGGAGTCTCTCGCTCGTCCCTCCCTACGAGCAGTACTTC. It codes for CASSLRSLSLVPPYEQYF.

V usage is TRBV3-1 (or the pseudogene TRBV3-2) and J usage is TRBJ1-4; perhaps TRBD1 as D (6 bases). Deletions cut 1 base from V and 2 bases from J, with 17 bases between. CDR1 and CDR2 from the germline V gene are LGHDT and YNNKEL (reference sequence). The CDR3 has 18 residues. In nucleotides, the CDR3 is TGTGCCAGCAGCCAAGGAGTTGGCCGCCAGGGGACTAATGAAAAACTGTTTTTT. This sequence encodes CASSQGVGRQGTNEKLFF.

The chain links TRBV5-4 to TRBJ1-6; tentative D call: TRBD1 (5 bases). The CDR3 has 16 amino acids. The germline gives CDR1 SGHNT, CDR2 YYREEE (reference sequence). The V end was cut by 0 bases, the J end by 7 bases, with 14 bases between. The CDR3 reads CASSLAGLELNSPLHF. CDR3 sequence (DNA): TGTGCCAGCAGCTTGGCAGGGTTGGAGTTGAATTCACCCCTCCACTTT.

The chain uses TRBV18 and TRBJ1-2; D is undetermined. The CDR3 contains 15 residues. V gave up 4 bases and J gave up 0 bases, with 12 bases separating them. Germline CDR1 is KGHSH and CDR2 is LQKENI. CDR3 in DNA: TGTGCCAGCTCACGATTCGAGGCCACTAACTATGGCTACACCTTC. Translating gives CASSRFEATNYGYTF.

This clone was observed a handful of times. The chain couples TRBV5-1 to TRBJ1-1, with D possibly being TRBD1 (5 bases). CDR1 is SGHRS and CDR2 is YFSETQ in the germline V gene. Trimming took off 4 bases at V and 0 bases at J, with 16 bases between the two ends. This CDR3 region has 16 residues. The DNA for the CDR3 is TGCGCCAGCAGCGCAGCAACAGGTCAACTGAACACTGAAGCTTTCTTT. This encodes CASSAATGQLNTEAFF.

This clone was seen a single time. V usage is TRBV7-9 and J usage is TRBJ2-5; TRBD2 matches at 8 bases. CDR3 length: 16 amino acids. With 0 bases clipped from V and 2 bases from J, the junction kept 5 bases outside the gene matches. Germline-derived CDR1 and CDR2 are SEHNR and FQNEAQ (reference sequence). The CDR3 nucleotides are TGTGCCAGCAGCTTAGCCTTAACTAGCGGTCAAGAGACCCAGTACTTC. This sequence encodes CASSLALTSGQETQYF.

This chain uses TRBV28 with TRBJ2-3; 12 bases are a match to TRBD2. CDR3 length equals 17 residues. After removal of 6 bases from V and 4 bases from J, the junction contained 11 bases not matched to a gene. Germline CDR1 and CDR2: MDHEN and SYDVKM. The CDR3 sequence: CASRPTSGGWPSDTQYF. The DNA for the CDR3 is TGTGCCAGCAGACCAACTAGCGGGGGGTGGCCTTCAGATACGCAGTATTTT. Supplemented by reference TRBV28 and TRBJ2-3, the full variable domain reads DVKVTQSSRYLVKRTGEKVFLECVQDMDHENMFWYRQDPGLGLRLIYFSYDVKMKEKGDIPEGYSVSREKKERFSLILESASTNQTSMYLCASRPTSGGWPSDTQYFGPGTRLTVL.

The rearrangement links TRBV6-4 to TRBJ1-6, with no clear D. Trimming pared 3 bases from V and 10 bases from J, leaving 16 bases between. The CDR3 extends over 15 amino acids. CDR1 MRHNA and CDR2 SNTAGT come from the germline V gene. CDR3 residues: CASSDFGSPGSPLHF. As DNA, the CDR3 is TGTGCCAGCAGTGATTTCGGGAGTCCGGGGTCACCCCTCCACTTT.

There are a few counts of this clone. The rearrangement links TRBV9 to TRBJ2-7; 7 bases align to TRBD2. This CDR3 comprises 15 residues. CDR1 and CDR2 (germline): SGDLS, YYNGEE. Trimming at V came to 4 bases and at J to 2 bases, leaving 9 bases not matched to a gene. In nucleotides, the CDR3 is TGTGCCAGCAGCCCCCGTGGGGGGGTCCCCTACGAGCAGTACTTC. Residues: CASSPRGGVPYEQYF.

The gene calls are TRBV6-5 and TRBJ2-7, with TRBD2 matching 11 bases. CDR1 MNHEY and CDR2 SVGAGI come from the germline V gene. V trimming: 5 bases; J trimming: 3 bases; junction bases outside the gene matches: 3. The CDR3 consists of 14 residues. The DNA of the CDR3 is TGTGCCAGCAGTACCGGGACTAGCGGCTACGAGCAGTACTTC. Its protein product is CASSTGTSGYEQYF.

This chain connects TRBV19 to TRBJ1-1; 9 nucleotides line up with TRBD1. The CDR3 is 14 amino acids. CDR1 is LNHDA and CDR2 is SQIVND in the germline V gene (reference sequence). The V and J ends lost 3 bases and 10 bases, in that order; junction bases with no gene match: 9. The CDR3 DNA reads TGTGCCAGTAGTATCTCCCGGGACAGGGTCGTAGCTTTCTTT. Translation: CASSISRDRVVAFF.

V gene TRBV16 combines with J gene TRBJ2-2; 8 positions agree with TRBD1. V lost 6 bases, J lost 5 bases, and 2 bases stayed unmatched. The CDR3 length is 13 residues. From germline, CDR1 is KGHSY and CDR2 FQNENV. The CDR3 nucleotides read TGTGCCAGCAGACGGACAGGGACCGGGGAGCTGTTTTTT. It specifies CASRRTGTGELFF.

V usage is TRBV2 and J usage is TRBJ2-2, with unresolved D. The length of the CDR3 is 13 residues. The V end lost 6 bases, the J end lost 2 bases, and 7 bases lay between the germline ends. CDR1 SNHLY and CDR2 FYNNEI come from the germline V gene. The DNA for the CDR3 is TGTGCCAGCAGGAGGATTAACACCGGGGAGCTGTTTTTT. Translating it yields CASRRINTGELFF.

This clone was detected only once. The chain uses TRBV28 and TRBJ2-7; a weak D match, TRBD1 (7 bases). The CDR3 totals 15 residues. CDR1 is MDHEN and CDR2 is SYDVKM in the germline V gene. V was clipped by 4 bases and J by 6 bases, with 19 bases between them. CDR3 amino acids: CASSWGQPGGGEQYV. For the CDR3, the DNA is TGTGCCAGCAGTTGGGGACAGCCCGGAGGGGGCGAGCAGTACGTC.